This TCR beta chain was identified in a study of CD8 T cells in ankylosing spondylitis. Findings of the study overall: Within ankylosing spondylitis blood, a TCR beta motif made up of eight highly homologous variants appeared to be characteristic.

This clonotype appeared many times. Its target is unknown. This CDR3 has 12 amino acids. V lost 1 base, J lost 1 base, and 2 bases lay in between. Germline assignment: CDR1 SGHRS and CDR2 YFSETQ. TCRdb fed the 5' RACE reads into MiXCR, producing one record per CDR3 protein. The data show 450,000 to 550,000 distinct CDR3 sequences, roughly 5.3% seen once. The source of this sequence is a male donor with ankylosing spondylitis. Specimen: blood, either unsorted or a sorted T cell fraction (not recorded which). J is TRBJ2-5 and V is TRBV5-1; D uncertain. CDR3 DNA: TGCGCCAGCAGCTTGACCCAAGAGACCCAGTACTTC. As protein: CASSLTQETQYF.